The T cell receptor (beta chain) under discussion was sequenced for a study of low-dose radiotherapy and immunotherapy resistance in tumors. For the study at large: First-strand cDNA relied on TRAV- and TRBV-specific primers spanning alpha and beta chains.

The authors amplified TCRs for 20 to 25 PCR cycles with a constant-region primer and a V-primer adapter. TCRdb redid the calling of the reads with MiXCR, one entry per CDR3 protein. The top ten clones hold 8% to 9% of a sample with roughly 50,000 distinct CDR3 sequences, approximately 31% of them seen once. This clonotype was detected ten times or more. Germline CDR1 and CDR2: MDHEN and SYDVKM. This CDR3 comprises 17 residues. The V gene lost 1 base and the J gene lost 0 bases, with 10 bases spanning the gap. Noted time point: after trial treatment. Treatment described: LDRT plus nivolumab, ipilimumab, low-dose cyclophosphamide and aspirin (RACIN trial). Patients who could take part had advanced solid tumors with no tumor-infiltrating lymphocytes.

The receptor was isolated from a male donor with rectosigmoid adenocarcinoma. The sequenced sample was PBMCs, obtained after low-dose radiotherapy plus immunotherapy. The rearrangement uses TRBV28 and TRBJ2-6, with D perhaps TRBD2 (5 bases). The CDR3 DNA sequence: TGTGCCAGCAGTTTATTAGGACTCCGCTCTGGGGCCAACGTCCTGACTTTC. Protein: CASSLLGLRSGANVLTF.